A selection of T cell receptor beta chains follows, all from one sample in a study of T cells in Graves' hyperthyroidism and ophthalmopathy. MiXCR, applied by TCRdb to the multiplex PCR reads, yields one record per CDR3 protein. The sample gives fewer than 750,000 distinct CDR3 sequences, around 15% of which show up once; around 4% is in the top ten. The sample was blood. These receptors originate from a woman aged 40 to 55 with Graves' ophthalmopathy. The CDR3 runs from the conserved cysteine through the conserved F or W. D genes are given only for firm matches. Clone size is shown for a subset of rows, as once, few, many or a class of expanded clone.

cdr3_nt cdr3_aa d_call clone_size j_call v_call
TGTGCCAGCAGCCAGGGTGTCGGGTCACCCCTCCACTTT CASSQGVGSPLHF NA many TRBJ1-6 TRBV27
TGTGCCAGCAAAGACATCTCCTACGAGCAGTACTTC CASKDISYEQYF NA many TRBJ2-7 TRBV28
TGTGCTAGCAGATTCTCGGGTGGTATGAACACTGTGGCTTTCTTT CASRFSGGMNTVAFF NA NA TRBJ1-1 TRBV12-5
TGTGCCAGCCGGGACTCCGCGGGGAACACTGAAGCTTTCTTT CASRDSAGNTEAFF NA few TRBJ1-1 TRBV28
TGTGCCACCAGCAGGGGAACGGGGGGCAGTCAGCCCCAGCATTTT CATSRGTGGSQPQHF NA NA TRBJ1-5 TRBV15
TGTGCCAGCAGCTTGAAGGGAGATACGCAGTATTTT CASSLKGDTQYF NA many TRBJ2-3 TRBV5-4
TGTGCCAGCAGTGTATCTGGGCAGGGGTTCCAGCCCCAGCATTTT CASSVSGQGFQPQHF NA NA TRBJ1-5 TRBV2
TGTGCCAGCAGTCCAATTAAACCGGGACCGGCTCCCTACGAGCAGTACTTC CASSPIKPGPAPYEQYF NA many TRBJ2-7 TRBV12-3/TRBV12-4
TGTGCCAGCAGTCCAGGGGAAACTGAAGCTTTCTTT CASSPGETEAFF NA many TRBJ1-1 TRBV6-5
TGTGCCAGCAGGGGGTCTGCCGCGGAGGAGAACACTGAAGCTTTCTTT CASRGSAAEENTEAFF NA many TRBJ1-1 TRBV28
TGTGCCAGCAAGTGGCAGGGGGCGTCATTAACTGGGGCCAACGTCCTGACTTTC CASKWQGASLTGANVLTF TRBD1 NA TRBJ2-6 TRBV6-1
TGTGCCAGCAGCTTAGAGGGCCGGAGCCCCTTGGGAGAGACCCAGTACTTC CASSLEGRSPLGETQYF NA many TRBJ2-5 TRBV7-8
TGCAGTGCTACCCCCACGAAAAGACTAGCGGGAGGACTCTCCTACGAGCAGTACTTC CSATPTKRLAGGLSYEQYF TRBD2 NA TRBJ2-7 TRBV20-1
TGTGCCAGCAGCTCCGGACTAGCGGACCCTCAAGAGACCCAGTACTTC CASSSGLADPQETQYF TRBD2 few TRBJ2-5 TRBV7-9
TGCAGTGCTAGCCCAGGGAATGGCTACACCTTC CSASPGNGYTF NA many TRBJ1-2 TRBV20-1
TGTGCCACCTCGGGCGCGGGTGATAAAGGGAACACTGAAGCTTTCTTT CATSGAGDKGNTEAFF NA many TRBJ1-1 TRBV28
TGTGCCACCGGGGTAGATCAGGGCTACGAGCAGTACTTC CATGVDQGYEQYF NA many TRBJ2-7 TRBV19
TGTGCCACCAGCAGAGACAGGGACCAAGAGACCCAGTACTTC CATSRDRDQETQYF NA many TRBJ2-5 TRBV15
TGTGCCAGCGCCCCCACCCGGGAGCAGACGGGGGAGCTGTTTTTT CASAPTREQTGELFF NA few TRBJ2-2 TRBV7-3
TGTGCTGCCTCCGTAGCTAACTATGGCTACACCTTC CAASVANYGYTF NA NA TRBJ1-2 TRBV12-3/TRBV12-4
TGCGCCAGCAGCATTAGCGGGTCGGGCTCCTACGAGCAGTACTTC CASSISGSGSYEQYF TRBD2 many TRBJ2-7 TRBV5-1
TGCGCCAGCAGCCAAGTCGGGCGGGAGGGCGAGTACGAGCAGTACTTC CASSQVGREGEYEQYF TRBD2 many TRBJ2-7 TRBV4-1
TGTGCCATCAAAGGGGGACAGGGGATATCTAACGAGCAGTACTTC CAIKGGQGISNEQYF TRBD1 few TRBJ2-7 TRBV10-3
TGTGCCAGCAGCTTAGAGGCGGCAGGGTTCGACTACGAGCAGTACTTC CASSLEAAGFDYEQYF NA many TRBJ2-7 TRBV11-2
TGTGCCAGCTCCGAGAGGGAGGAGGAGACCCAGTACTTC CASSEREEETQYF NA many TRBJ2-5 TRBV28
TGCGCCAGCAATACGGGAGGGCAAGAGACCCAGTACTTC CASNTGGQETQYF TRBD2 NA TRBJ2-5 TRBV5-1
TGTGCCAGCAGCCCGGGACAGGTGGAGACCCAGTACTTC CASSPGQVETQYF TRBD1 many TRBJ2-5 TRBV5-1
TGTGCCAGCAGTTTACGGACAGGGCCCCACGAGCAGTACTTC CASSLRTGPHEQYF TRBD1 many TRBJ2-7 TRBV27
TGTGCCAGCAGTTTCATGGGACCCTCTGGGGCCAACGTCCTGACTTTC CASSFMGPSGANVLTF NA many TRBJ2-6 TRBV12-3/TRBV12-4
TGTGCCACCAGTGATACACTAGCGGGCCTCACCGGGGAGCTGTTTTTT CATSDTLAGLTGELFF TRBD2 NA TRBJ2-2 TRBV24-1
TGTGCCAGTAGTATGCTAGCGGGAGGAGGTACCGGGGAGCTGTTTTTT CASSMLAGGGTGELFF TRBD2 NA TRBJ2-2 TRBV19
TGTGCCAGCGGTCCTGGCCTACTACGGGCCGGGGAGCTGTTTTTT CASGPGLLRAGELFF NA many TRBJ2-2 TRBV12-3/TRBV12-4
TGTGCCAGCAGTGAAGCGGGGGATGACTACACCTTC CASSEAGDDYTF NA many TRBJ1-2 TRBV6-1
TGCAGTGCGCTAACAGGGGGGCCGAACACTGAAGCTTTCTTT CSALTGGPNTEAFF TRBD1 many TRBJ1-1 TRBV20-1
TGTGCCAGCAGTCCTCAGGGGGGGGGCACAGATACGCAGTATTTT CASSPQGGGTDTQYF NA few TRBJ2-3 TRBV28
TGTGCCAGCACTTTTGGGGATGAAAGCTCCTGCGAGCAGTACTTC CASTFGDESSCEQYF NA few TRBJ2-7 TRBV12-3/TRBV12-4
TGTGCCAGCAGCTTAGAAAGGGGGCGTCAAGAGACCCAGTACTTC CASSLERGRQETQYF TRBD1 many TRBJ2-5 TRBV11-2
TGTGCCACCTACTTGACAGGAAACACCGGGGAGCTGTTTTTT CATYLTGNTGELFF NA many TRBJ2-2 TRBV6-1
TGCAGCGTTGTGCTCGAGGGCATTCAGTACTTC CSVVLEGIQYF NA few TRBJ2-4 TRBV29-1
TGTGCCACCCGGGGGGCCGGGGAGCTGTTTTTT CATRGAGELFF TRBD2 many TRBJ2-2 TRBV2
TGTGCCACGACAGCAGGGGACAGGGCGTGGGGGGCCAAAAACATTCAGTACTTC CATTAGDRAWGAKNIQYF TRBD1 NA TRBJ2-4 TRBV28
TGTGCCATCAGTGAGCCGGGACTAGCGGAGGGGGTAGCCAAAAACATTCAGTACTTC CAISEPGLAEGVAKNIQYF TRBD2 many TRBJ2-4 TRBV10-3
TGTGCCAGCAGCATCGGACAGAGGACAAACTATGGCTACACCTTC CASSIGQRTNYGYTF NA few TRBJ1-2 TRBV5-8
TGTGCCAGCAGCTCAACCCGGACTAGCGGTATCTCTGAGCAGTACTTC CASSSTRTSGISEQYF TRBD2 NA TRBJ2-7 TRBV7-3
TGTGCCAGCAGGCTGACAGGGGGCTCGTCCTCTCAGCCCCAGCATTTT CASRLTGGSSSQPQHF TRBD1 NA TRBJ1-5 TRBV6-1
TGTGCCACCAGCAGAGGAGTGGGAGAGCAGTACTTC CATSRGVGEQYF NA many TRBJ2-7 TRBV15
TGTGCCAGCACGTTCCCCCCCTACGAGCAGTACTTC CASTFPPYEQYF NA many TRBJ2-7 TRBV6-2/TRBV6-3